A single sample gave rise to the 5 T cell receptor beta chains below, sequenced in a study of CD8+ T cells in alopecia areata. Investigators isolated RNA and reverse transcribed it into cDNA to act as the sequencing template. Measured with immunoSEQ multiplex PCR; TCRdb has only the in-frame clones, and not every one. The sample records 250,000 or so clones, less than 80% being singletons. Here the sequenced sample was CD4+ T cells sorted from blood, taken at week 0. The source of these receptors is a human donor with alopecia areata.

V gene TRBV20-1 combines with J gene TRBJ1-6; unclear D gene. Per the germline V gene, CDR1 is DFQATT and CDR2 is SNEGSKA (reference sequence). The CDR3 runs 10 residues. V lost 6 bases, J lost 11 bases, and 8 bases lay in between. The CDR3 spells CSAMVPPLHF. CDR3 DNA sequence: TGCAGTGCAATGGTGCCACCCCTCCACTTT.

This clone has only one observation. The chain uses TRBV30 and TRBJ2-7; the D is unclear. Germline V gene data show CDR1 as GTSNPN and CDR2 as SVGIG (reference sequence). The CDR3 runs to 12 residues. V was clipped by 2 bases and J by 2 bases, with 7 bases between them. This chain's CDR3 is CAWSIQTYEQYF. DNA for the CDR3: TGTGCCTGGAGTATACAGACCTACGAGCAGTACTTC. Variable domain in full (rest from reference TRBV30 and TRBJ2-7): SQTIHQWPATLVQPVGSPLSLECTVEGTSNPNLYWYRQAAGRGLQLLFYSVGIGQISSEVPQNLSASRPQDRQFILSSKKLLLSDSGFYLCAWSIQTYEQYFGPGTRLTVT.

The rearrangement uses TRBV5-1 and TRBJ2-7; D may be TRBD1 or TRBD2 (5 bases each). Germline loops: CDR1 SGHRS, CDR2 YFSETQ. CDR3 length equals 13 residues. The V end lost 4 bases, the J end lost 5 bases, and 13 bases lay between the germline ends. The CDR3: CASSRPGSNEQYF. The CDR3 region has the DNA TGCGCCAGCAGCAGGCCAGGGAGCAACGAGCAGTACTTC.

The chain is built from TRBV7-3 and TRBJ2-5; 8 bases align to TRBD1. Germline V gene lookup returns CDR1 SGHTA and CDR2 FQGTGA. CDR3 size: 13 residues. With 4 bases clipped from V and 4 bases from J, the junction kept 2 bases outside the gene matches. The CDR3 nucleotides are TGTGCCAGCAGCTCAGGACAGGGAGAGACCCAGTACTTC. As protein: CASSSGQGETQYF.

This clone was picked up one time. This rearrangement joins TRBV18 to TRBJ2-7, with 7 bases fitting TRBD1. This CDR3 has 15 amino acids. Germline trimming cut 6 bases from V and 3 bases from J; bases unmatched to any gene: 11. In germline, CDR1 is KGHSH, CDR2 LQKENI. The CDR3 here is CASSPYQGVGYEQYF. CDR3 sequence (DNA): TGTGCCAGCTCGCCGTACCAGGGGGTCGGCTACGAGCAGTACTTC. The variable domain in full, completed from reference TRBV18 and TRBJ2-7, reads NAGVMQNPRHLVRRRGQEARLRCSPMKGHSHVYWYRQLPEEGLKFMVYLQKENIIDESGMPKERFSAEFPKEGPSILRIQQVVRGDSAAYFCASSPYQGVGYEQYFGPGTRLTVT.